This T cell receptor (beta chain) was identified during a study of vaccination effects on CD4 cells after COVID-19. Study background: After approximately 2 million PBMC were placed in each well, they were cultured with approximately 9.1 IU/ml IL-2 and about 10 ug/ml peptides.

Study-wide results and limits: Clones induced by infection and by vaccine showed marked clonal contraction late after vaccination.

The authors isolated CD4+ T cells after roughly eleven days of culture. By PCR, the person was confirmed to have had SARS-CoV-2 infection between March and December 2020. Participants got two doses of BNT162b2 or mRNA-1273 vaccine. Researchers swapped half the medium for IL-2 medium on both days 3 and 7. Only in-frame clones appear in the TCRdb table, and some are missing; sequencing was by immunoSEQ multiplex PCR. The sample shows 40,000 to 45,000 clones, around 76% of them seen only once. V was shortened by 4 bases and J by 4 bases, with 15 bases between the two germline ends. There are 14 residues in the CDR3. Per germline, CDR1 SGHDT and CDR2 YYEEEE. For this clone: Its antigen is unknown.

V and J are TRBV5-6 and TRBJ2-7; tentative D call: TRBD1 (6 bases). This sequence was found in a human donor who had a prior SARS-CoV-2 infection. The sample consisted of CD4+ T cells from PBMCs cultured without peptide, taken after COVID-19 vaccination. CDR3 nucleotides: TGTGCCAGCAGCACGGACAGTTTTAGGTACGAGCAGTACTTC. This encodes CASSTDSFRYEQYF.